The T cell receptor (beta chain) under discussion was sequenced for a study of shared T cell receptors in the human thymus. Libraries were prepared by immunoSEQ multiplex PCR; TCRdb keeps only in-frame clonotypes and omits some of them. The data show about 380,000 clones, around 95% seen once. CDR3 size: 14 residues. V was trimmed by 0 bases and J by 6 bases, leaving 9 bases between them. Germline V gives CDR1 SGHKS, CDR2 YYEKEE (reference sequence). The TCR sequence derives from a human donor. This sequence joins TRBV5-5 and TRBJ2-2; perhaps D is TRBD1 or TRBD2 (5 bases each). The specimen was thymocytes. CDR3 DNA sequence: TGTGCCAGCAGCTTGGAGAGGGGCTCCGGGGAGCTGTTTTTT. Translating it yields CASSLERGSGELFF.